Below, one TCR beta chain is given with its context. Primers: 60 Vbeta forward and 13 Jbeta reverse. Sequencing was performed with immunoSEQ multiplex PCR; in TCRdb, only in-frame clones are kept and a portion is missing. Of approximately 110,000 clones in the sample, 75% to 85% were seen once. The sample comes from a study of cytomegalovirus exposure and HLA in healthy donors. The V gene lost 8 bases and the J gene lost 3 bases, with 17 bases spanning the gap. This CDR3 comprises 14 residues. CDR1 is WSHSY and CDR2 is SAAADI in the germline V gene. Healthy bone marrow donors made up the donors. The sample consisted of PBMCs. The source of this sequence is a woman under 30 in good health and CMV-seropositive. This sequence joins TRBV10-2 and TRBJ2-7; D is possibly TRBD2 (5 bases). The CDR3: CASRRTPHIYEQYF. The CDR3 region has the DNA TGCGCCAGCCGGAGGACCCCGCACATCTACGAGCAGTACTTC.